Listed below are T cell receptor beta chains from one sample, sequenced in a study of shared clonotypes between healthy human individuals. Assay used: immunoSEQ multiplex PCR; TCRdb lists only in-frame clones, some missing. This table has 1,400,000 or so clones, roughly 98.5% appearing once. The sample consisted of naive CD4+ T cells sorted from blood. The receptors shown here come from a man under 40 in good health. Each CDR3 is given with its conserved first and last residue. The D gene is left open where the match is weak. The listing skips clone size in some rows; elsewhere it reads once, few, many or a size class.

d_gene	v_gene	j_gene	len	abundance	CDR3nt	CDR3aa
-	TRBV7-2	TRBJ2-7	14	once	TGTGCCAGCAGTTCCACAGGGAACTCCTACGAGCAGTACTTC	CASSSTGNSYEQYF
-	TRBV5-1	TRBJ2-2	13	-	TGCGCCAGCAGCAACTCAGACACCGGGGAGCTGTTTTTT	CASSNSDTGELFF
TRBD2	TRBV5-1	TRBJ2-7	14	-	TGCGCCAGCAGCTTGACTAGCGGGCCATACGAGCAGTACTTC	CASSLTSGPYEQYF
-	TRBV28	TRBJ1-2	12	-	TGTGCCAGCAGAGCCTCCTCGCGTGGCTACACCTTC	CASRASSRGYTF
-	TRBV28	TRBJ1-2	10	-	TGTGCCACCTACCACTATGGCTACACCTTC	CATYHYGYTF
TRBD2	TRBV6-5	TRBJ2-1	15	-	TGTGCCAGCAGGGGACTAGCGGGAGCTTACAATGAGCAGTTCTTC	CASRGLAGAYNEQFF
-	TRBV6-4	TRBJ1-2	14	-	TGTGCCAGCAGTGCGGGACTGGATAACTATGGCTACACCTTC	CASSAGLDNYGYTF
-	TRBV28	TRBJ2-1	10	-	TGTGCCAGCGCCAGCGGGGAGCAGTTCTTC	CASASGEQFF
-	TRBV5-6	TRBJ2-3	13	-	TGTGCCAGCAGCTCCGACTTCACAGATACGCAGTATTTT	CASSSDFTDTQYF
-	TRBV10-3	TRBJ2-1	17	-	TGTGCCATCAGTGAATTCCAGCCCCCCTCCTCGAACAATGAGCAGTTCTTC	CAISEFQPPSSNNEQFF
-	TRBV5-1	TRBJ2-1	14	-	TGCGCCAGCAGCAAAGGTCCACACGGGGATGAGCAGTTCTTC	CASSKGPHGDEQFF
-	TRBV10-3	TRBJ1-2	12	-	TGTGCCATCAGGGACCTTCACTATGGCTACACCTTC	CAIRDLHYGYTF
TRBD2	TRBV18	TRBJ2-3	16	-	TGTGCCAGCTCACCATATTCGACTAGCTTCACAGATACGCAGTATTTT	CASSPYSTSFTDTQYF
-	TRBV9	TRBJ2-1	17	once	TGTGCCAGCAGCGTAGGTTTAGCGGAGTCCTCCTACAATGAGCAGTTCTTC	CASSVGLAESSYNEQFF
-	TRBV28	TRBJ1-2	14	-	TGTGCCAGCAGTTTCGTTCGAGCTAACTATGGCTACACCTTC	CASSFVRANYGYTF
-	TRBV5-4	TRBJ1-5	12	-	TGTGCCAGCAGCCTCGACAATCAGCCCCAGCATTTT	CASSLDNQPQHF
TRBD2	TRBV4-1	TRBJ2-7	16	-	TGCGCCAGCAGCCAAGATGGGACTAGCGGGAGGGAAGAGCAGTACTTC	CASSQDGTSGREEQYF
TRBD2	TRBV6-5	TRBJ2-7	15	-	TGTGCCAGCAGTTACTCACTAGCGGGAGTCTACGAGCAGTACTTC	CASSYSLAGVYEQYF
TRBD1	TRBV7-6	TRBJ2-3	18	-	TGTGCCAGCAGCTTTATTCGCTCGGGACAGGTCGCCCTGGGTACGCAGTATTTT	CASSFIRSGQVALGTQYF
-	TRBV4-1	TRBJ2-1	18	-	TGCGCCAGCAGCCAAGCGGGGTTGGCGGGGGCCTCCTACAATGAGCAGTTCTTC	CASSQAGLAGASYNEQFF
TRBD2	TRBV9	TRBJ2-1	16	once	TGTGCCAGCAGCCTAATCTCCGGGACTAGATGGAATGAGCAGTTCTTC	CASSLISGTRWNEQFF
-	TRBV5-1	TRBJ2-7	16	-	TGCGCCAGCTCCACTAACCTGAGGGGTGGGGAACTCGGGCAGTACTTC	CASSTNLRGGELGQYF
-	TRBV4-3	TRBJ2-1	14	-	TGCGCCAGCAGCCAAAACGGAGTCTACAATGAGCAGTTCTTC	CASSQNGVYNEQFF
TRBD2	TRBV5-1	TRBJ2-3	14	-	TGCGCCAGCAGCTCCCCTAGCGGGGGGGATACGCAGTATTTT	CASSSPSGGDTQYF
-	TRBV7-9	TRBJ1-3	15	-	TGTGCCAGCAGCTTCGCGACAAGCTCTGGAAACACCATATATTTT	CASSFATSSGNTIYF
-	TRBV7-9	TRBJ2-3	17	-	TGTGCCAGCAGCTTAGAGATTCTGGGGGCGCTCACAGATACGCAGTATTTT	CASSLEILGALTDTQYF
-	TRBV11-2	TRBJ1-3	14	-	TGTGCCAGCAGCTTAGATCTAACCGGAAACACCATATATTTT	CASSLDLTGNTIYF
TRBD2	TRBV9	TRBJ2-1	15	-	TGTGCCAGCAGCCCGAGCAGCGGGAGTTACAATGAGCAGTTCTTC	CASSPSSGSYNEQFF
TRBD1	TRBV7-8	TRBJ1-1	16	-	TGTGCCAGCAGCGAGCACATGGGACAGCTGAACACTGAAGCTTTCTTT	CASSEHMGQLNTEAFF
-	TRBV9	TRBJ2-1	16	-	TGTGCCAGCAGCCCCCAGGGCAGGGGTACCTACAATGAGCAGTTCTTC	CASSPQGRGTYNEQFF
-	TRBV28	TRBJ1-5	14	-	TGTGCCAGCAGTTTAAGCCTGAACAATCAGCCCCAGCATTTT	CASSLSLNNQPQHF
TRBD1	TRBV5-1	TRBJ1-3	17	-	TGCGCCAGCAGCTCCGGGACAGGGGCTTTCTCTGGAAACACCATATATTTT	CASSSGTGAFSGNTIYF
TRBD1	TRBV5-1	TRBJ2-7	13	-	TGCGCCAGCGGACGGGGACAGGCCTACGAGCAGTACTTC	CASGRGQAYEQYF
TRBD1	TRBV7-6	TRBJ2-5	16	-	TGTGCCAGCAGCTTACCCGGGACAGGGCCTCAAAAGACCCAGTACTTC	CASSLPGTGPQKTQYF
-	TRBV11-3	TRBJ2-3	13	-	TGTGCCAGCAGCTTAGGGGGGGAGGATACGCAGTATTTT	CASSLGGEDTQYF
TRBD1	TRBV5-1	TRBJ1-1	13	-	TGCGCCAGCAGCTTGGATGCAGGGGGCAGAGCTTTCTTT	CASSLDAGGRAFF
-	TRBV5-6	TRBJ1-1	14	-	TGTGCCAGCGGGGAACAGGGCTGGAACACTGAAGCTTTCTTT	CASGEQGWNTEAFF
TRBD2	TRBV14	TRBJ2-1	17	-	TGTGCCAGCAGCCCGACAAACGACGGGAGGGTTTACAATGAGCAGTTCTTC	CASSPTNDGRVYNEQFF
-	TRBV6-1	TRBJ1-1	13	once	TGTGCCAGCAGCCTTCGTGGACGGTCCGAAGCTTTCTTT	CASSLRGRSEAFF
-	TRBV5-6	TRBJ2-2	15	-	TGTGCCAGCAGCCTCCAGGGTCTATGGACCGGGGAGCTGTTTTTT	CASSLQGLWTGELFF
TRBD2	TRBV18	TRBJ2-2	17	-	TGTGCCAGCTCACCCTCCCCGGCGGGAGTGGTCACCGGGGAGCTGTTTTTT	CASSPSPAGVVTGELFF
-	TRBV9	TRBJ1-1	13	-	TGTGCCAGCAGCGTAGCCATGAACACTGAAGCTTTCTTT	CASSVAMNTEAFF
-	TRBV5-1	TRBJ2-1	12	-	TGCGCCAGCAGTAATCTAGGGGACCCGCAGTTCTTC	CASSNLGDPQFF
TRBD2	TRBV4-2	TRBJ2-1	15	-	TGTGCCAGCAGCCAAGTAGCGGGAGGGCCTGATGAGCAGTTCTTC	CASSQVAGGPDEQFF
-	TRBV5-1	TRBJ2-5	14	-	TGCGCCAGCAGCTTGGACGGGAGCGGTGAGACCCAGTACTTC	CASSLDGSGETQYF
-	TRBV5-4	TRBJ2-2	15	-	TGTGCCAGCAGCTTGGCTGGGGATTCTACCGGGGAGCTGTTTTTT	CASSLAGDSTGELFF
-	TRBV25-1	TRBJ1-5	15	-	TGTGCCAGCAGTGAATCTGGGGGGAGCAATCAGCCCCAGCATTTT	CASSESGGSNQPQHF
TRBD1	TRBV9	TRBJ2-7	15	-	TGTGCCAGCAGCGTAGGCAGGGGGCGCTCCTACGAGCAGTACTTC	CASSVGRGRSYEQYF
TRBD2	TRBV10-3	TRBJ2-7	15	-	TGTGCCATCAGTGAGGAGGGAGGGCCAACCGGCGAGCAGTACTTC	CAISEEGGPTGEQYF
-	TRBV5-6	TRBJ1-3	16	-	TGTGCCAGCAGCTCAGACCCTCAGGGACCTGGAAACACCATATATTTT	CASSSDPQGPGNTIYF
-	TRBV15	TRBJ2-5	12	-	TGTGCCACCAGCAGAGCTGCAGAGACCCAGTACTTC	CATSRAAETQYF
TRBD1	TRBV5-4	TRBJ1-2	13	-	TGTGCCAGCAGCTTGAAGGGGACAGGTGGCTACACCTTC	CASSLKGTGGYTF
-	TRBV9	TRBJ1-2	15	once	TGTGCCAGCAGCGTAGGTAACAGGGCGACCTATGGCTACACCTTC	CASSVGNRATYGYTF
-	TRBV6-4	TRBJ2-5	19	-	TGTGCCAGCAGTGACCTGAGTCCCGACGGAGGGGATGCCCAAGAGACCCAGTACTTC	CASSDLSPDGGDAQETQYF